This TCR beta chain was obtained from a study of CD8 T cells in Susac syndrome. A note on this clonotype: Its specificity is unknown.

RNA was extracted with the RNeasy kit, and a quantity of roughly 0.45 to 1 ug was reverse transcribed using random hexamers. Via MiXCR, TCRdb re-called the immunoSEQ multiplex PCR reads, giving one row per CDR3 protein. The data show about 2,000 distinct CDR3 sequences, approximately 69% seen once. Regarding the study as a whole: The total CD8+ repertoires contained some 15 Susac-specific public clones, and the CD8+ TEMRA repertoires contained several.

V lost 3 bases to trimming and J lost 4 bases; unmatched junction nucleotides: 2. This CDR3 has 14 amino acids. Germline V gives CDR1 SEHNR, CDR2 FQNEAQ (reference sequence). Staining with CD27 and CD45RA was used to define memory subsets for TEMRA sorting. The sequenced target, TCR beta, came from blood CD8+ and CD4+ T cells. The chain employs TRBV7-9 and TRBJ2-3; TRBD1 agrees at 9 bases. Sequencing was performed on CD8+ TEMRA cells from PBMCs. Documented subset: FACS-sorted terminally differentiated effector memory CD8+ T cells re-expressing CD45RA (CD8+ TEMRA). The TCR comes from a human donor with Susac syndrome. CDR3 region: CASSFTGGADTQYF. The CDR3 region has the DNA TGTGCCAGCAGCTTCACAGGGGGCGCAGATACGCAGTATTTT.